Sequencing of this TCR beta chain was carried out in a study of shared clonotypes between healthy human individuals. Across the whole study: In total, the donors were a couple of women and a few men aged 18 to 49.

Regarding this clone: Its antigen remains unknown.

CD4+ cells underwent separation, giving CD45RA+ naive and CD45RA-negative memory subsets. The genomic DNA of each subset was split evenly across several immunoSEQ plates. The table came from immunoSEQ multiplex PCR; TCRdb's copy has only in-frame clones and leaves some out. The data hold about 1.5 million clones, with over 95% observed a single time. This CDR3 spans 16 amino acids. Unmatched junction bases numbered 8, after V lost 0 bases and J lost 9 bases. CDR1 is SGDLS and CDR2 is YYNGEE in the germline V gene. Broader study findings: Sampling covered nothing but blood. Tissue TCR repertoires likely differ from those found in blood.

Sequencing used naive CD4+ T cells sorted from blood. Described subset: CD45RA+ positively selected. The chain combines TRBV9 with TRBJ2-2, with TRBD2 identical over 10 bases. The clonotype was recovered from a man younger than 40 in good health. The CDR3 nucleotides read TGTGCCAGCAGCGTAGAGGTGATAGCGGGAGGCCGGGAGCTGTTTTTT. Encoded protein: CASSVEVIAGGRELFF.